The TCR beta chain described here comes from a study of blood T cell repertoires in COVID-19. The overall study: PBMCs, B-cell-depleted T cells, or T cells provided the cDNA or gDNA that made up the material.

V was shortened by 6 bases and J by 0 bases, with 11 bases between the two germline ends. The germline V gene has CDR1 LNHDA and CDR2 SQIVND (reference sequence). CDR3 length: 15 residues. Method: immunoSEQ multiplex PCR; TCRdb's copy keeps in-frame clones and lacks some. The data contain 200,000 to 300,000 clones, roughly 85% of them singletons. The source of this sequence is a man aged 50 to 60 with COVID-19, enrolled during active disease. The genes are TRBV19 and TRBJ1-4, with a weak D call TRBD1 (5 bases). Material: peripheral blood. The CDR3 sequence: CASRWGSATNEKLFF. The CDR3 bases are TGTGCCAGTAGGTGGGGCTCCGCAACTAATGAAAAACTGTTTTTT.